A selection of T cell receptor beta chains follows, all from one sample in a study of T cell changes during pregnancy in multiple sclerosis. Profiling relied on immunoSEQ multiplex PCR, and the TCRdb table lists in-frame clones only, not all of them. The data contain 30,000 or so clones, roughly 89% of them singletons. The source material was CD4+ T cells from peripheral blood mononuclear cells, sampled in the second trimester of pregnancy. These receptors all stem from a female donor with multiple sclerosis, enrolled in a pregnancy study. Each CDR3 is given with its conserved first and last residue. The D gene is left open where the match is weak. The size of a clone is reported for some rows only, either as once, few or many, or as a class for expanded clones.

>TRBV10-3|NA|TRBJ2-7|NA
TGTGCCATCAGTGAGCTGTACGAGCAGTACTTC
CAISELYEQYF
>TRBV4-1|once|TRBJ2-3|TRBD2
TGCGCCAGCAGCCGAGCGGGGGCCGGCACAGATACGCAGTATTTT
CASSRAGAGTDTQYF
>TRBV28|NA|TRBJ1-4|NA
TGTGCCAGCAGTACGAACGCCCAGGGTGGACTGTTTTTT
CASSTNAQGGLFF
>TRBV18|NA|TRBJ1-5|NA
TGTGCCAGCTCACCGGACAGCAACCAGCCCCAGCATTTT
CASSPDSNQPQHF
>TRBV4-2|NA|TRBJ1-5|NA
TGTGCCAGCAGCCAAGGGTCGCTGGGGCAGGTCAATCAGCCCCAGCATTTT
CASSQGSLGQVNQPQHF
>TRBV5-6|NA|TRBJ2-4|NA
TGTGCCAGCAGCTGGTGGGGCGGTCGAGCCAAAAACATTCAGTACTTC
CASSWWGGRAKNIQYF
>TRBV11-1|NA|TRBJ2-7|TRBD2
TGTGCCAGCAGCTCGCCGACTAGCGCGGGAGAGCAGTACTTC
CASSSPTSAGEQYF
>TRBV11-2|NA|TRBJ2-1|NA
TGTGCCAGCAGCTTAGTTCGGGGGATGGGTGAGCAGTTCTTC
CASSLVRGMGEQFF
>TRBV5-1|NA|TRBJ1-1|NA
TGCGCCAGCAGGCAGGGGCATGGGGGCACTGAAGCTTTCTTT
CASRQGHGGTEAFF
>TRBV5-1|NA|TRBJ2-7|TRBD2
TGCGCCAGCAGCTTACCTAGCGGGGGTAACGAGCAGTACTTC
CASSLPSGGNEQYF
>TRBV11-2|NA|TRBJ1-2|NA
TGTGCCAGCAGCCTGGCCTTCGGGGATGGCTACACCTTC
CASSLAFGDGYTF
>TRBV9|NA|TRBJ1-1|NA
TGTGCCAGCAGCGTAGTGGTCCCCCGAGGAGAAGCTTTCTTT
CASSVVVPRGEAFF
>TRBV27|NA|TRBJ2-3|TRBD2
TGTGCCAGCAGTTTTCTAGCGGAAGATACGCAGTATTTT
CASSFLAEDTQYF
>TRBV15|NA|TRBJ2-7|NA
TGTGCCACCAGCAGGGGACACCAGGTCTACGAGCAGTACTTC
CATSRGHQVYEQYF
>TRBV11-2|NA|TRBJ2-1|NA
TGTGCCAGCAGCTCCCGCTTAGACAATGAGCAGTTCTTC
CASSSRLDNEQFF
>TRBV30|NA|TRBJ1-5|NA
TGTGCCTGGAGTGCAGGCCACGGGACCCAGCATTTT
CAWSAGHGTQHF
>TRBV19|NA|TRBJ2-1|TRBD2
TGTGCCAGTAGTAGGATAGCGGGGGGGCAGAATGAGCAGTTCTTC
CASSRIAGGQNEQFF
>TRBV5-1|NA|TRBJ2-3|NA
TGCGCCAGCAGCTTTGGAGGGCGACCCCGCACAGATACGCAGTATTTT
CASSFGGRPRTDTQYF
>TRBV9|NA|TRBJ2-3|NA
TGTGCCAGCAGCGTAGGCTTTCGGGGGTCCACAGATACGCAGTATTTT
CASSVGFRGSTDTQYF
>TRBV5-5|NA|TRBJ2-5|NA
TGTGCCAGCAGCTCAGAATTCCAAGAGACCCAGTACTTC
CASSSEFQETQYF
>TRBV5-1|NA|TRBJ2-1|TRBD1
TGCGCCAGCAGCTCCCCCCGTAGGACAGGCGACGACAATGAGCAGTTCTTC
CASSSPRRTGDDNEQFF
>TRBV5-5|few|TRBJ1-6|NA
TGTGCCAGCAGCTTGAATGCAGGGAGGAATTCACCCCTCCACTTT
CASSLNAGRNSPLHF
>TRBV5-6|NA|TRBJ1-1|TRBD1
TGTGCCAGCAGCTCGTGGGACAGGATAAACACTGAAGCTTTCTTT
CASSSWDRINTEAFF
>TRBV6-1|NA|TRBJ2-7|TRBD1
TGTGCCAGCAGATCACCCGGGACAGGGGTCTACGAGCAGTACTTC
CASRSPGTGVYEQYF
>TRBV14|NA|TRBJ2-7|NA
TGTGCCAGCAGCCAACTGTTGGGCAGGGCCGGCTCCTACGAGCAGTACTTC
CASSQLLGRAGSYEQYF
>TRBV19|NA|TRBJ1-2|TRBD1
TGTGCCAGTAGCGATCTAGGACAGGGACCTAACTATGGCTACACCTTC
CASSDLGQGPNYGYTF
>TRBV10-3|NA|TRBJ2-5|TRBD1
TGTGCCATCAGTGAAGGGACAGGCCAAGAGACCCAGTACTTC
CAISEGTGQETQYF
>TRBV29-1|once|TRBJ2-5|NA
TGCAGCGTTTGGGGGGAGGGGCAGAGGGGGAAAGAGACCCAGTACTTC
CSVWGEGQRGKETQYF
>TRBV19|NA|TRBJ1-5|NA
TGTGCCAGTATGGGACCCCGTGACAGGCTACGGCCCCAGCATTTT
CASMGPRDRLRPQHF
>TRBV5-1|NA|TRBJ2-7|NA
TGCGCCAGCAGCCCCAAGCCCCACTTGACATCCCCCTACGAGCAGTACTTC
CASSPKPHLTSPYEQYF
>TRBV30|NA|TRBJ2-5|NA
TGTGCCTGGAGTGTATACGGGAATGGGGCCCAGTACTTC
CAWSVYGNGAQYF
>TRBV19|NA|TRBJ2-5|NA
TGTGCCAGTAGTAGAGGAGGGATGGAGACCCAGTACTTC
CASSRGGMETQYF
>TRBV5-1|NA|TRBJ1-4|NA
TGCGCCAGCAGCTTGGTACCGGGGACATCAACTAATGAAAAACTGTTTTTT
CASSLVPGTSTNEKLFF
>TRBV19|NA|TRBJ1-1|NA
TGTGCCAGTAGTACCCACCCATCCTTACAGGGACGGACTGAAGCTTTCTTT
CASSTHPSLQGRTEAFF
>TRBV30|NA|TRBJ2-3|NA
TGTGCCTGGAGTGTGCGGGATACGCAGTATTTT
CAWSVRDTQYF
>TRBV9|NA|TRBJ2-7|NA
TGTGCCAGCAGCGTAGGCGGGACGGAGTCCTACGAGCAGTACTTC
CASSVGGTESYEQYF
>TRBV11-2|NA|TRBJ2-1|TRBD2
TGTGCCAGCAGCCGGACTAGCGGGGGGGCCATAGTAAATGAGCAGTTCTTC
CASSRTSGGAIVNEQFF
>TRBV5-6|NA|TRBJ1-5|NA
TGTGCCAGCAGCTTCCAGGGGAGCTATAGCAATCAGCCCCAGCATTTT
CASSFQGSYSNQPQHF
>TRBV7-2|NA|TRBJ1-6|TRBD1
TGTGCCAGCAGGTTGGACAGGTCATTGAGTTCACCCCTCCACTTT
CASRLDRSLSSPLHF
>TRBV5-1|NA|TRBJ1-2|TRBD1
TGCGCCAGCAGCCCCGGGGGACAGGGTCACTATGGCTACACCTTC
CASSPGGQGHYGYTF
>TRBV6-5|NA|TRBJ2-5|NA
TGTGCCAGCAGCCTCCGTTCCCGGGAAGAGACCCAGTACTTC
CASSLRSREETQYF
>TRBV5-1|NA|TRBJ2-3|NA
TGCGCCAGCAGCCCGGGGGACTCGTATACGCAGTATTTT
CASSPGDSYTQYF